This TCR beta chain is drawn from a study of technical replicates of blood from several donors. Generated by immunoSEQ multiplex PCR, the TCRdb table keeps only in-frame clones and is missing some. The sample carries some 63,000 clones, approximately 87% recorded once. The V end lost 6 bases, the J end lost 6 bases, and 15 bases lay between the germline ends. CDR1 is MNHNY, CDR2 SVGAGI, per germline (reference sequence). This CDR3 is built from 14 residues. The chain links TRBV6-6 to TRBJ2-1; the D gene is possibly TRBD2 (7 bases). The TCR sequence derives from a human donor in good health. Some clones in this sample may be carry-over from other donors' samples. The sequenced sample was PBMCs. CDR3 in DNA: TGTGCCAGCAGCGAGGGGGGGGGCCTCAATGAGCAGTTCTTC. Protein sequence: CASSEGGGLNEQFF.